Below, 18 T cell receptor beta chains from the same sample are listed, as sequenced in a study of blood T cell repertoires in COVID-19. Some clones are missing from TCRdb's copy, which holds only in-frame ones; the method was immunoSEQ multiplex PCR. The data contain 270,000 or so clones, around 90% of them singletons. Material for sequencing was peripheral blood. These receptors were collected from a woman in her fifties or sixties with COVID-19, enrolled during active disease.

This chain joins TRBV2 and TRBJ2-7; 7 bases fit TRBD1. The CDR3 is 13 residues long. Germline-derived CDR1 and CDR2 are SNHLY and FYNNEI. With 7 bases clipped from V and 7 bases from J, the junction kept 10 bases outside the gene matches. CDR3 DNA: TGTGCCAGCACACAAGCCCAGACAGGGGAGCAGTACTTC. Translated, it gives CASTQAQTGEQYF.

This chain uses TRBV4-1 with TRBJ2-7; 11 positions match TRBD1. Per germline, CDR1 MGHRA and CDR2 YSYEKL. V shed 2 bases and J 4 bases; nucleotides not matched to a gene: 10. CDR3 length equals 17 residues. The CDR3 spells CASSQTPPGQGVYEQYF. The CDR3 bases are TGCGCCAGCAGCCAAACCCCACCGGGACAGGGGGTTTACGAGCAGTACTTC.

The V and J genes are TRBV5-4 and TRBJ2-3, with 10 nucleotides matching TRBD2. Germline V lookup: CDR1 SGHNT, CDR2 YYREEE (reference sequence). The CDR3 extends over 16 amino acids. V was clipped by 2 bases and J by 3 bases; unmatched bases: 6. CDR3 sequence: CASSLQLAGKTDTQYF. The CDR3 DNA reads TGTGCCAGCAGCTTACAACTAGCGGGGAAAACAGATACGCAGTATTTT.

The V and J genes are TRBV6-2 or TRBV6-3 and TRBJ1-5; 9 bases fit TRBD1. Germline values: CDR1 MNHEY, CDR2 SVGEGT. The length of the CDR3 is 18 residues. J gave up 5 bases and V 2 bases, and 13 bases lay outside the gene matches. CDR3 amino acids: CASSYPTGGEAWDQPQHF. The DNA of the CDR3 is TGTGCCAGCAGTTACCCAACAGGGGGCGAGGCCTGGGATCAGCCCCAGCATTTT.

This chain uses TRBV4-3 with TRBJ1-6; 8 nucleotides match TRBD1. Per the germline V gene, CDR1 is LGHNA and CDR2 is YSLEER. The CDR3 covers 16 residues. V shed 2 bases and J 10 bases; nucleotides not matched to a gene: 10. The CDR3 protein is CASSQPATGARSPLHF. DNA of the CDR3: TGCGCCAGCAGCCAACCTGCGACAGGGGCGAGGTCACCCCTCCACTTT.

The chain links TRBV5-4 to TRBJ2-7, with a possible D match to TRBD2 (5 bases). The CDR3 runs to 15 residues. Trimming pared 1 base from V and 3 bases from J, leaving 14 bases between. Germline V gene lookup returns CDR1 SGHNT and CDR2 YYREEE (reference sequence). Here the CDR3 reads CASSLQGSDFYEQYF. DNA of the CDR3: TGTGCCAGCAGCTTGCAAGGGAGCGACTTCTACGAGCAGTACTTC.

The CDR3 is CASSVGRGGVTNYGYTF. The CDR3 region has the DNA TGTGCCAGCAGCGTAGGTCGGGGGGGAGTTACTAACTATGGCTACACCTTC. The rearrangement joins TRBV9 to TRBJ1-2; D might be TRBD1 (5 bases). The CDR3 sequence is 17 residues long. The V gene's germline CDR1 is SGDLS and CDR2 YYNGEE. Trimming pared 0 bases from V and 0 bases from J, leaving 15 bases between. Supplemented by reference TRBV9 and TRBJ1-2, the full variable domain reads DSGVTQTPKHLITATGQRVTLRCSPRSGDLSVYWYQQSLDQGLQFLIQYYNGEERAKGNILERFSAQQFPDLHSELNLSSLELGDSALYFCASSVGRGGVTNYGYTFGSGTRLTVV.

This clone has just a few counts. The rearrangement uses TRBV5-1 and TRBJ1-2, with D maybe TRBD1 (5 bases). The CDR3 contains 13 residues. Per germline, CDR1 SGHRS and CDR2 YFSETQ. The V end was cut by 2 bases, the J end by 6 bases, with 11 bases between. CDR3 DNA: TGCGCCAGCAGCTTCCAGGGCTCAGATGGCTACACCTTC. Translating gives CASSFQGSDGYTF.

The chain links TRBV6-1 to TRBJ1-2; D ambiguous. V was pared by 3 bases and J by 2 bases, with 7 bases between. The CDR3 is 13 amino acids. Germline values: CDR1 MNHNS, CDR2 SASEGT. CDR3 sequence (DNA): TGTGCCAGCAGTGAGAGCCGGAACTATGGCTACACCTTC. Encoded protein: CASSESRNYGYTF.

This clone was counted only a few times. The V call is TRBV18, the J call TRBJ1-5, with 8 bases that match TRBD1. After removal of 2 bases from V and 4 bases from J, the junction contained 1 base not matched to a gene. Germline V gives CDR1 KGHSH, CDR2 LQKENI. The CDR3 sequence is 14 residues long. The CDR3 DNA sequence: TGTGCCAGCTCACCAAGGACAGGGAATCAGCCCCAGCATTTT. Translating gives CASSPRTGNQPQHF.

This sequence joins TRBV7-2 and TRBJ1-5; TRBD1 matches 7 bases. Trimming at V came to 3 bases and at J to 11 bases, leaving 4 bases not matched to a gene. The V gene's germline CDR1 is SGHTA and CDR2 FQGNSA. This CDR3 contains 12 residues. CDR3 DNA sequence: TGTGCCAGCAGCTTGGAGACAGGGACCCAGCATTTT. Residues: CASSLETGTQHF.

This chain connects TRBV7-6 to TRBJ1-4; 10 positions agree with TRBD1. CDR3 length equals 16 residues. V gave up 1 base and J gave up 8 bases; unmatched junction bases: 7. Germline CDR1 SGHVS, CDR2 FNYEAQ. CDR3 in DNA: TGTGCCAGCAGCTTAGGGACAGGGGGAAAGGGGGAAAAACTGTTTTTT. Its translation: CASSLGTGGKGEKLFF.

The chain uses TRBV2 and TRBJ1-2, with D unclear. Germline V lookup: CDR1 SNHLY, CDR2 FYNNEI. The CDR3 sequence is 15 residues long. Trimming left V 6 bases short and J 4 bases short, with 18 bases between. CDR3 residues: CASRERLPRGYGYTF. The CDR3 region has the DNA TGTGCCAGCAGGGAAAGACTCCCTCGGGGCTATGGCTACACCTTC.

This clone was observed a few times. The V gene is TRBV3-1 (or the pseudogene TRBV3-2), the J gene TRBJ2-7; 11 positions match TRBD2. The CDR3 loop spans 15 amino acids. Per germline, CDR1 LGHDT and CDR2 YNNKEL (reference sequence). Germline trimming cut 0 bases from V and 4 bases from J; bases unmatched to any gene: 2. DNA of the CDR3: TGTGCCAGCAGCCAAGAACCTAGCGGGGGGTACGAGCAGTACTTC. This translates into CASSQEPSGGYEQYF.

V usage is TRBV4-1 and J usage is TRBJ2-7, with 11 bases that match TRBD2. Trimming removed 2 bases from V and 4 bases from J; junction bases left unmatched: 1. The length of the CDR3 is 14 residues. CDR1 and CDR2 from the germline V gene are MGHRA and YSYEKL. The CDR3 DNA follows: TGCGCCAGCAGCCAAACTAGCGGGGGTTACGAGCAGTACTTC. It codes for CASSQTSGGYEQYF.

The rearrangement joins TRBV27 to TRBJ1-2; 7 bases align to TRBD1. CDR3 length: 15 amino acids. V lost 5 bases to trimming and J lost 8 bases; unmatched junction nucleotides: 14. Germline V gene sequence: CDR1 MNHEY, CDR2 SMNVEV (reference sequence). The CDR3 DNA is TGTGCCAGCAGTCCTTTCCCACTGACAGGGTTAGGCTACACCTTC. Amino acid sequence: CASSPFPLTGLGYTF.

This chain joins TRBV20-1 and TRBJ1-1, with unresolved D. CDR3 size: 11 residues. Trimming removed 5 bases from V and 4 bases from J, with 8 bases in between. Looked up from germline, CDR1 is DFQATT and CDR2 is SNEGSKA (reference sequence). The CDR3 nucleotides read TGCAGTGCTCAGCGGGCCACTGAAGCTTTCTTT. Translating it yields CSAQRATEAFF.

The chain employs TRBV5-1 and TRBJ1-5; the D gene is possibly TRBD1 (6 bases). The germline CDR1 and CDR2 sequences are SGHRS and YFSETQ. The CDR3 loop spans 14 amino acids. Trimming removed 3 bases from V and 4 bases from J, with 11 bases in between. CDR3 DNA: TGCGCCAGCAGCTCCGGACAGCTAAATCAGCCCCAGCATTTT. Residues: CASSSGQLNQPQHF.